The 24 T cell receptor beta chains below were found in one sample sequenced in a study of Ad26.COV2.S vaccination and SARS-CoV-2 variants (dated by TCRdb to the early 2020s). This specimen's treatment or condition label, per the study, means: 15 to 20 received Ad26.COV2.S at low or high dose, single or two shots; several received placebo; per-sample allocation not given. Repertoires of vaccine and placebo recipients were sequenced from samples taken on day 63 after the first injection. The library was prepared using the immunoSEQ multiplex PCR assay. Drawn from immuneACCESS, this table holds only the in-frame rearrangements with V and J called that TCRdb kept. Clones are partly lost; checked studies trace under half to an unresolved V gene and leave the rest unexplained. This sample holds 500,000 or so clones; 85% to 90% were observed only once. Approximately 2.5% of the sample goes to the ten largest clones.

The sequences come from peripheral blood, collected in a trial of Ad26.COV2.S vaccine versus placebo. These receptors were collected from a person between 18 and 59 years old who received the Ad26.COV2.S COVID-19 vaccine or a placebo.

CDR3 nucleotide sequence: TGTGCCAGCAGTTTAGCCGGGACAGGGGACACAGATACGCAGTATTTT. This gives the protein CASSLAGTGDTDTQYF. V gene TRBV28 combines with J gene TRBJ2-3, with TRBD1 identical over 10 bases. Germline CDR1 MDHEN, CDR2 SYDVKM. With V trimmed by 2 bases and J by 2 bases, 4 bases remained unmatched. CDR3 length: 16 amino acids.

The rearrangement links TRBV11-3 to TRBJ2-1; 10 nucleotides match TRBD2. J was trimmed by 8 bases and V by 4 bases; bases with no gene match: 11. The CDR3 length is 16 residues. The germline V gene encodes CDR1 SGHNT and CDR2 YENEEA. The CDR3 sequence: CASSSSGTSDPDEQFF. DNA for the CDR3: TGTGCCAGCAGCTCCTCCGGGACTAGCGATCCCGATGAGCAGTTCTTC.

The chain recombines TRBV4-1 with TRBJ2-1; D unresolved. Trimming left V 4 bases short and J 8 bases short, with 15 bases between. Germline CDR1 reads MGHRA; CDR2 reads YSYEKL. The CDR3 has 14 amino acids. The CDR3 DNA reads as TGCGCCAGCAGCCGCCCCCTTGGTCCCTATGAGCAGTTCTTC. Its translation: CASSRPLGPYEQFF.

The rearrangement uses TRBV2 and TRBJ2-7; TRBD1 or TRBD2 may be the D gene (5 bases each). Trimming removed 6 bases from V and 4 bases from J, with 13 bases in between. The CDR3 runs to 13 residues. The germline gives CDR1 SNHLY, CDR2 FYNNEI. CDR3 sequence: CASRVGRTYEQYV. As DNA, the CDR3 is TGTGCCAGCAGGGTGGGACGGACTTACGAGCAGTACGTC.

The chain recombines TRBV6-2 or TRBV6-3 with TRBJ2-2; 9 nucleotides match TRBD1. CDR1 is MNHEY and CDR2 is SVGEGT in the germline V gene. V was clipped by 0 bases and J by 5 bases; unmatched bases: 4. This CDR3 spans 16 amino acids. The DNA for the CDR3 is TGTGCCAGCAGTTACTCCGGGACAGGGTTAACCGGGGAGCTGTTTTTT. It specifies CASSYSGTGLTGELFF.

The chain combines TRBV29-1 with TRBJ1-1; TRBD1 matches at 7 bases. Germline V gene sequence: CDR1 SQVTM, CDR2 ANQGSEA. The CDR3 spans 11 residues. The junction had 4 bases not matched to a gene; V was cut back by 7 bases and J by 5 bases. CDR3 in DNA: TGCAGCGGAACAGGGGAAACTGAAGCTTTCTTT. Translation gives CSGTGETEAFF. Combining the CDR3 with reference TRBV29-1 and TRBJ1-1 gives the whole variable domain SAVISQKPSRDICQRGTSLTIQCQVDSQVTMMFWYRQQPGQSLTLIATANQGSEATYESGFVIDKFPISRPNLTFSTLTVSNMSPEDSSIYLCSGTGETEAFFGQGTRLTVV.

V usage is TRBV5-1 and J usage is TRBJ1-3; no definite D call. Deletions cut 0 bases from V and 5 bases from J, with 12 bases between. Germline CDR1 SGHRS, CDR2 YFSETQ. The CDR3 totals 15 residues. The CDR3, as DNA: TGCGCCAGCAGCTTGGTACCCGGGATTCGAAACACCATATATTTT. This sequence encodes CASSLVPGIRNTIYF. Based on the CDR3 plus reference TRBV5-1 and TRBJ1-3, the full variable domain is KAGVTQTPRYLIKTRGQQVTLSCSPISGHRSVSWYQQTPGQGLQFLFEYFSETQRNKGNFPGRFSGRQFSNSRSEMNVSTLELGDSALYLCASSLVPGIRNTIYFGEGSWLTVV.

A remark on this clone: Additional DNA sequences in this sample encode the identical CDR3. The chain couples TRBV5-1 to TRBJ1-2; D is ambiguous. V was clipped by 0 bases and J by 5 bases, with 8 bases between them. CDR1 and CDR2 from the germline V gene are SGHRS and YFSETQ. The CDR3 covers 13 residues. The CDR3 nucleotides are TGCGCCAGCAGCTTGGGGCTTTTTTATGGCTACACCTTC. Translation: CASSLGLFYGYTF.

V and J are TRBV4-2 and TRBJ2-1; D possibly corresponds to TRBD1 (6 bases). Per germline, CDR1 LGHNA and CDR2 YNFKEQ. Trimming removed 1 base at V and 7 bases at J, with 17 bases between. This CDR3 has 16 amino acids. CDR3 protein: CASSQAQLGAGNEQFF. CDR3 coding DNA: TGTGCCAGCAGCCAAGCACAGTTGGGGGCGGGTAATGAGCAGTTCTTC.

The rearrangement uses TRBV5-4 and TRBJ1-1; 8 nucleotides match TRBD1. CDR1 and CDR2 from the germline V gene are SGHNT and YYREEE (reference sequence). V lost 7 bases to trimming and J lost 1 base; unmatched junction nucleotides: 6. CDR3 length: 14 amino acids. The CDR3 DNA reads as TGTGCCAGCTTTTTACAGGGGGGGAACACTGAAGCTTTCTTT. Its protein product is CASFLQGGNTEAFF.

The rearrangement links TRBV19 to TRBJ2-5; a possible D gene is TRBD1 (6 bases). Between the trimmed V and J ends, which lost 3 bases and 1 base, there was a span of 9 bases. The CDR3 runs 14 residues. The germline CDR1 and CDR2 sequences are LNHDA and SQIVND (reference sequence). The CDR3 DNA follows: TGTGCCAGTAGTATCCGGGACACCCAAGAGACCCAGTACTTC. Protein product: CASSIRDTQETQYF.

The chain joins TRBV6-2 or TRBV6-3 to TRBJ2-7; TRBD1 is a possible D gene (6 bases). The CDR3 sequence is 15 residues long. V dropped 6 bases and J dropped 0 bases, with 15 bases sitting between them. The germline V gene encodes CDR1 MNHEY and CDR2 SVGEGT. The CDR3 sequence: CASSDGQSFSYEQYF. CDR3 sequence (DNA): TGTGCCAGCAGCGATGGACAGTCTTTCTCCTACGAGCAGTACTTC.

V usage is TRBV7-6 and J usage is TRBJ1-2; 7 bases fit TRBD1. V trimming: 1 base; J trimming: 4 bases; junction bases outside the gene matches: 6. Germline-derived CDR1 and CDR2 are SGHVS and FNYEAQ. The CDR3 has 15 residues. For the CDR3, the DNA is TGTGCCAGCAGCTTAGACGGGACAGACCTCTATGGCTACACCTTC. Its protein is CASSLDGTDLYGYTF.

The chain carries TRBV10-3 and TRBJ2-3; TRBD1 agrees at 8 bases. Per the germline V gene, CDR1 is ENHRY and CDR2 is SYGVKD. The CDR3 length is 17 residues. J lost 2 bases, V lost 6 bases, and 13 bases had no gene match. CDR3 protein: CAISGPGGRIDTDTQYF. Here the CDR3 DNA reads TGTGCCATCAGCGGGCCAGGGGGCCGGATCGACACAGATACGCAGTATTTT.

The chain couples TRBV2 to TRBJ2-7; possibly TRBD1 or TRBD2 for D (5 bases each). This CDR3 spans 11 amino acids. The germline V gene has CDR1 SNHLY and CDR2 FYNNEI. V dropped 6 bases and J dropped 7 bases, with 10 bases sitting between them. Written as DNA, the CDR3 is TGTGCCAGCAGGAGGGGCCGAGAGCAGTACTTC. This codes for CASRRGREQYF.

The V and J genes are TRBV19 and TRBJ2-6; 8 nucleotides line up with TRBD1. With 7 bases clipped from V and 1 base from J, the junction kept 6 bases outside the gene matches. The CDR3 sequence is 16 residues long. Germline CDR1 LNHDA, CDR2 SQIVND (reference sequence). The CDR3 bases are TGTGCCAGTATCCGGACAGGGTGGTCTGGGGCCAACGTCCTGACTTTC. Translated: CASIRTGWSGANVLTF.

The chain employs TRBV5-4 and TRBJ2-1; 11 bases agree with TRBD2. V shed 4 bases and J 1 base; nucleotides not matched to a gene: 10. Germline V CDR1 and CDR2: SGHNT, YYREEE (reference sequence). The CDR3 length is 18 residues. DNA for the CDR3: TGTGCCAGCAGCGGGGTAGCGGGGGGGCAGGGATCCTACAATGAGCAGTTCTTC. This encodes CASSGVAGGQGSYNEQFF.

The chain employs TRBV28 and TRBJ1-5; TRBD1 matches at 7 bases. Germline lookup yields CDR1 MDHEN and CDR2 SYDVKM. V lost 2 bases, J lost 11 bases, and 15 bases stayed unmatched. This CDR3 has 16 amino acids. The CDR3 nucleotides are TGTGCCAGCAGTTTAGGATGGGAAGGGGGCCCCGGATCCCAGCATTTT. Translation gives CASSLGWEGGPGSQHF.

The gene calls are TRBV4-3 and TRBJ1-3, with D uncertain. Germline V lookup: CDR1 LGHNA, CDR2 YSLEER. The CDR3 is 15 amino acids. V shed 0 bases and J shed 7 bases, with 13 bases lying between them. CDR3 protein: CASSQDTSLLNTIYF. In DNA form, the CDR3 reads TGCGCCAGCAGCCAAGATACCAGTTTACTGAACACCATATATTTT.

The chain recombines TRBV20-1 with TRBJ2-5, with D uncertain. The V gene's germline CDR1 is DFQATT and CDR2 SNEGSKA (reference sequence). The CDR3 length is 13 residues. The ends were cut back, 3 bases at V and 5 bases at J, with 13 bases in the middle. The CDR3 DNA follows: TGCAGTGCTAGTCTTGGGGTTCGGGAGACCCAGTACTTC. It specifies CSASLGVRETQYF.

The chain couples TRBV7-8 to TRBJ2-2, with D possibly being TRBD1 (6 bases). The CDR3 sequence is 16 residues long. Trimming removed 3 bases at V and 4 bases at J, with 15 bases between. The germline gives CDR1 SGHVS, CDR2 FQNEAQ. CDR3 loop: CASSLGRGQGTGELFF. The CDR3, as DNA: TGTGCCAGCAGCTTGGGCAGGGGTCAGGGCACCGGGGAGCTGTTTTTT.

The gene calls are TRBV19 and TRBJ2-3; 8 nucleotides align to TRBD2. CDR1 is LNHDA, CDR2 SQIVND, per germline (reference sequence). With V trimmed by 2 bases and J by 0 bases, 1 base remained unmatched. The CDR3 sequence is 15 residues long. CDR3 in amino acids: CASSITSGSTDTQYF. CDR3 sequence (DNA): TGTGCCAGTAGTATAACTAGCGGAAGCACAGATACGCAGTATTTT. Full variable domain (outside the CDR3, taken from reference TRBV19 and TRBJ2-3): DGGITQSPKYLFRKEGQNVTLSCEQNLNHDAMYWYRQDPGQGLRLIYYSQIVNDFQKGDIAEGYSVSREKKESFPLTVTSAQKNPTAFYLCASSITSGSTDTQYFGPGTRLTVL.

Only a few counts were recorded for this clone. CDR3 sequence (DNA): TGTGCCACCAGCGGTAAAAGAGGCTATGGCTACACCTTC. It encodes CATSGKRGYGYTF. This chain joins TRBV15 and TRBJ1-2; D not certain. The germline V gene has CDR1 LNHNV and CDR2 YYDKDF (reference sequence). Trimming cost V 5 bases and J 4 bases, with 11 bases left between them. CDR3 length: 13 amino acids.

V usage is TRBV25-1 and J usage is TRBJ1-2, with D possibly matching TRBD1 (5 bases). The V gene lost 6 bases and the J gene lost 7 bases, with 12 bases spanning the gap. The V gene's germline CDR1 is MGHDK and CDR2 SYGVNS. The CDR3 has 12 amino acids. DNA of the CDR3: TGTGCCAGCAGCCTCGGGGGGGGTGGCTACACCTTC. Translated: CASSLGGGGYTF.